This T cell receptor beta chain was profiled in a study of blood T cell repertoires in COVID-19. Overall study context: Some COVID-19 samples were acute and others convalescent; all came from the United States, Italy and Spain.

This table comes from immunoSEQ multiplex PCR, and its TCRdb copy is limited to in-frame clones, with some not included. The repertoire holds fewer than 350,000 clones, 85% seen once, with around 4.2% in the top ten. The specimen was peripheral blood. This sequence originates from a woman in her fifties or sixties with active or convalescent COVID-19.

CDR3 sequence (DNA): TGTGCCAGCAGCTTAGTCCAGCGGGAGTGGGTCCGCGAGACCCAGTACTTC. Protein: CASSLVQREWVRETQYF. The chain combines TRBV11-2 with TRBJ2-5, with 8 positions matching TRBD2. The ends lost 1 base at V and 5 bases at J; junction bases unmatched: 12. The germline V gene encodes CDR1 SGHAT and CDR2 FQNNGV. CDR3 length equals 17 residues.